The source of this T cell receptor beta chain is a study of glioma-infiltrating T cells. Study conclusions and caveats: Non-neoplastic patients had below-expected tissue-blood divergence, while all gliomas exceeded expectation. Very few CDR3 sequences were shared between tissue and blood.

The V gene's germline CDR1 is MNHEY and CDR2 SVGEGT. The CDR3 has 15 amino acids. Trimming pared 7 bases from V and 6 bases from J, leaving 20 bases between. Using RNA template, CDR3s of TCR alpha and beta were amplified with iRepertoire arm-PCR. MiXCR, applied by TCRdb to the multiplex PCR reads, yields one record per CDR3 protein. The sample contains more than 110,000 distinct CDR3 sequences, approximately 40% of which appear only once. Comments on this clonotype: Its antigen is currently unknown.

The TCR comes from a human donor with low-grade glioma or glioblastoma, undergoing nonglioma brain surgery, or in good health (not recorded which). Material for sequencing was glioma tissue, nonneoplastic brain tissue, or PBMCs (not recorded which). The chain is built from TRBV6-2 or TRBV6-3 and TRBJ2-3; D gene unclear. This chain's CDR3 is CASKSTLTSLDTQYF. DNA for the CDR3: TGTGCCAGCAAATCTACACTCACATCTTTGGATACGCAGTATTTT.